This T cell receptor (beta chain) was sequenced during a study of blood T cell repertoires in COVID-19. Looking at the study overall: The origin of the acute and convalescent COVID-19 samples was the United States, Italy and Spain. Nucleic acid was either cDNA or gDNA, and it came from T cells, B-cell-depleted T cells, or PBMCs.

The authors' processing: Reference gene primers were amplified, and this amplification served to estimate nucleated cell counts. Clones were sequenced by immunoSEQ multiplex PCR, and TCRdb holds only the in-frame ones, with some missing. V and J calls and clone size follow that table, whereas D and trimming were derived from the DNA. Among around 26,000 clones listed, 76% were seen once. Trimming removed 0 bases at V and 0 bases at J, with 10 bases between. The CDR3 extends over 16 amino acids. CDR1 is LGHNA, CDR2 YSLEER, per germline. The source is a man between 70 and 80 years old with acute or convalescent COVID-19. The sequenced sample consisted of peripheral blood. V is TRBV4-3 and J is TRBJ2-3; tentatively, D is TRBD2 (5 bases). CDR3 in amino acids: CASSQEGRPSTDTQYF. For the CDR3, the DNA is TGCGCCAGCAGCCAAGAAGGGAGACCTAGCACAGATACGCAGTATTTT.